This TCR beta chain was profiled in a study of OX40 agonist ivuxolimab in advanced cancers. Germline assignment: CDR1 SSHAT and CDR2 FNYEAQ (reference sequence). This CDR3 has 14 amino acids. Clones were read by immunoSEQ multiplex PCR, and TCRdb kept only the in-frame ones, dropping some. The top ten hold 0.82% of the sample, which has about 98,000 clones, 88% seen once. Blood samples were obtained at baseline, cycle 4 day 1, and cycle 7 day 1. A note on this clone: One end of the junction varies from germline; a read error may be responsible.

The chain couples TRBV7-7 to TRBJ2-3, with D uncertain. The receptor comes from an adult with an advanced solid tumor such as melanoma, head and neck, liver or kidney cancer. Sequencing was performed on CD4+ or CD8+ T cells sorted from blood, taken in a trial of the OX40 agonist ivuxolimab. CDR3 protein: CASSLRVGTDTQYF. As DNA, the CDR3 is TGTGCTAGCAGCTTAAGGGTCGGCACAGATACGCAGTATTTT.